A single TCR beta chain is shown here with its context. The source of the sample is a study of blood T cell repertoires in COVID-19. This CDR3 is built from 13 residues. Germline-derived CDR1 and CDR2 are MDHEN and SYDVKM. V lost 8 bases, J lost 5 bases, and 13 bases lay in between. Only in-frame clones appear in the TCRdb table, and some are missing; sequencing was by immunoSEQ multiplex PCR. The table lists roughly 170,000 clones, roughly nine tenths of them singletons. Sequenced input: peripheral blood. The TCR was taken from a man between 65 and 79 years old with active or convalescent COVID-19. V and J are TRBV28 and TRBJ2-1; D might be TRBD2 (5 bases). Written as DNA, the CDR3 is TGTGCCAGCCGGATAGAGGAGGACAATGAGCAGTTCTTC. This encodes CASRIEEDNEQFF.